This T cell receptor (beta chain) is from a study of T-cell reconstitution after alpha-beta-depleted transplantation in children. The ends were cut back, 3 bases at V and 0 bases at J, with 15 bases in the middle. The CDR3 contains 17 residues. This clonotype has a count of ten or more. The antigen is not known. Study conclusions and caveats: Elevated TCRbeta diversity at day 60 was traced, in some patients, to surviving recipient T cells and thymic progenitors. T-cell counts and diversity at one year following transplant were attributed mainly to newly produced T cells.

Unique molecular identifiers were incorporated when the TCRbeta library was constructed. One entry per CDR3 protein results from TCRdb running MiXCR on the PCR reads. Among hundreds of thousands of distinct CDR3 sequences listed, less than 9% were seen once. The source is a male patient under 18 who had a stem cell transplant for acute lymphoblastic leukemia, so the T cells may come from the graft donor. The J gene is TRBJ1-3, the V gene TRBV12-3 or TRBV12-4; the D gene is possibly TRBD1 (5 bases). This sample comprised PBMCs, mostly from graft donor cells, obtained 180 days after TCRalphabeta/CD19-depleted stem cell transplant. The CDR3: CASSFKTAGRSGNTIYF. The CDR3 DNA is TGTGCCAGCAGTTTTAAGACAGCAGGCCGCTCTGGAAACACCATATATTTT.